Sequencing of this T cell receptor (beta chain) was carried out in a study of blood T cell dynamics during melanoma immunotherapy. The germline V gene has CDR1 SGHNT and CDR2 YYREEE (reference sequence). The CDR3 consists of 17 residues. Trimming cost V 5 bases and J 3 bases, with 21 bases left between them. All DNA from each sorted CD8+ subset was loaded. Profiled with immunoSEQ multiplex PCR; TCRdb holds only in-frame clones, not every one. Of 450 to 550 clones listed, less than 70% are singletons. As to time point: pre-treatment baseline. Blood was drawn before treatment and at week 3 after checkpoint blockade. Prior systemic cancer therapy, immunosuppressant use and other active malignancies excluded patients.

The clonotype originates from a human donor with melanoma. Sequences were derived from central memory CD8+ T cells from blood, sampled from a patient treated with checkpoint blockade. The V call is TRBV5-4, the J call TRBJ2-1, with D perhaps matching TRBD2 (5 bases). The DNA for the CDR3 is TGTGCCAGCAGTCAAACCCCCGGGATGGTTGTCTACAATGAGCAGTTCTTC. Protein: CASSQTPGMVVYNEQFF.